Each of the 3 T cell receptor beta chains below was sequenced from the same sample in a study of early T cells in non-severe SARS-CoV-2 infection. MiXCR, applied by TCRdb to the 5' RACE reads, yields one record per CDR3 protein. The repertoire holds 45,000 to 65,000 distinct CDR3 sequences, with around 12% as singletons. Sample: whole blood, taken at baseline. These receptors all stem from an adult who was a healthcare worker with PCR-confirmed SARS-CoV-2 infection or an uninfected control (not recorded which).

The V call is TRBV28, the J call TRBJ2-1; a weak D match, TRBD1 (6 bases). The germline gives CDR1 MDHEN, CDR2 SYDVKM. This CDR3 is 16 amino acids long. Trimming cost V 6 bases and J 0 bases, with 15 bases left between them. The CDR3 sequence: CASSRGQLASYNEQFF. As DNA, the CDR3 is TGTGCCAGCAGCCGTGGACAGCTAGCCTCCTACAATGAGCAGTTCTTC.

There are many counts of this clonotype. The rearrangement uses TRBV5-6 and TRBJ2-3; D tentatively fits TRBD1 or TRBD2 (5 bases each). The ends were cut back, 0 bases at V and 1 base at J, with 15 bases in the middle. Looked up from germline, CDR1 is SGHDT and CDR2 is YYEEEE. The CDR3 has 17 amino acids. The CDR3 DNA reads TGTGCCAGCAGCTTGGAGTTCCGGGGCTGGGGCACAGATACGCAGTATTTT. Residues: CASSLEFRGWGTDTQYF.

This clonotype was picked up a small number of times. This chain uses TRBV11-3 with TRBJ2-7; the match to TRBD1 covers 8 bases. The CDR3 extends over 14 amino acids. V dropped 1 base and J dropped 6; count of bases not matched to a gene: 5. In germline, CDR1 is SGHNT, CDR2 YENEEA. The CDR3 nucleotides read TGTGCCAGCAGCTTAGCCGGACAGGGTCGCGAGCAGTACTTC. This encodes CASSLAGQGREQYF.